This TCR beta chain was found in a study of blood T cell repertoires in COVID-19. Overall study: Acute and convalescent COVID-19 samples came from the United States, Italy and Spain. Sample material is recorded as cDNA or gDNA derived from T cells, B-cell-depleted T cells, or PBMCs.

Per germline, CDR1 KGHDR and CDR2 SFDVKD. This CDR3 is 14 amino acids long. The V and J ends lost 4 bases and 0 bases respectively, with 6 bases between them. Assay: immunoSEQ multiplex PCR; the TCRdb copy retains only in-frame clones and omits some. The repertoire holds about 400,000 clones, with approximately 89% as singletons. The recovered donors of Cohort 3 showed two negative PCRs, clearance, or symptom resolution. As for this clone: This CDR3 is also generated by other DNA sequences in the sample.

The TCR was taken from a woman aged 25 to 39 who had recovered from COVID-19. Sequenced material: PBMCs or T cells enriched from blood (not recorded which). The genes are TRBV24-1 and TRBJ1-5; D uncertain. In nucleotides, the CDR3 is TGTGCCACCAGTGACTCCTATAGCAATCAGCCCCAGCATTTT. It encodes CATSDSYSNQPQHF.